This paragraph covers one TCR beta chain sequence. Profiled with immunoSEQ multiplex PCR; TCRdb holds only in-frame clones, not every one. Among about 660,000 clones listed, approximately 88% were seen once. The CDR3 has 20 residues. V lost 3 bases to trimming and J lost 0 bases; unmatched junction nucleotides: 15. Germline V CDR1 and CDR2: KGHSH, LQKENI. This entry is derived from a study of shared T cell receptors in the human thymus. The same data also contributed to another study, on human thymus T cells. This second study says: The source of the thymus tissue was resections taken during corrective heart surgery. Thymic repertoires of unrelated individuals were reported in related research to overlap highly.

Sequenced input: thymocytes. V usage is TRBV18 and J usage is TRBJ2-2; 8 nucleotides align to TRBD1. The sequence derives from a boy in the first two years of life with a congenital heart defect. The chain's CDR3 is CASSPRAEGQGAPNTGELFF. CDR3 nucleotide sequence: TGTGCCAGCTCACCCCGCGCCGAAGGACAGGGTGCCCCGAACACCGGGGAGCTGTTTTTT.